The source of this TCR beta chain is a study of TIL therapy for anti-PD-1-resistant metastatic lung cancer. Overall study: Median tumor PD-L1 proportion score was approximately 6.3%.

Study-level results: Patients were highly selected, enriched for treatment-naive, never-smoker and oncogene-addicted cases.

As concerns this clone: What it binds is unknown.

Indicated time point: pre-treatment sample, taken before nivolumab and TIL therapy. Sequencing used immunoSEQ v3. Each library reached some 2 million read pairs, or about 5-6.5 million at deep level. Generated by immunoSEQ multiplex PCR, the TCRdb table keeps only in-frame clones and is missing some. The profile shows tens of thousands of clones, roughly 66% of them singletons. The germline V gene has CDR1 SGHRS and CDR2 YFSETQ. With 4 bases clipped from V and 7 bases from J, the junction kept 11 bases outside the gene matches. The CDR3 has 16 amino acids. This material consisted of blood, taken at baseline. This sequence was found in a person aged 25 to 80 with non-small cell lung cancer. This chain uses TRBV5-1 with TRBJ2-7; 13 nucleotides match TRBD2. In nucleotides, the CDR3 is TGCGCCAGCAGCACAAGATTCGGGACTAGCGGGGCGGAGCAGTACTTC. Its translation is CASSTRFGTSGAEQYF. The variable domain in full, with the rest retrieved from reference TRBV5-1 and TRBJ2-7, is KAGVTQTPRYLIKTRGQQVTLSCSPISGHRSVSWYQQTPGQGLQFLFEYFSETQRNKGNFPGRFSGRQFSNSRSEMNVSTLELGDSALYLCASSTRFGTSGAEQYFGPGTRLTVT.